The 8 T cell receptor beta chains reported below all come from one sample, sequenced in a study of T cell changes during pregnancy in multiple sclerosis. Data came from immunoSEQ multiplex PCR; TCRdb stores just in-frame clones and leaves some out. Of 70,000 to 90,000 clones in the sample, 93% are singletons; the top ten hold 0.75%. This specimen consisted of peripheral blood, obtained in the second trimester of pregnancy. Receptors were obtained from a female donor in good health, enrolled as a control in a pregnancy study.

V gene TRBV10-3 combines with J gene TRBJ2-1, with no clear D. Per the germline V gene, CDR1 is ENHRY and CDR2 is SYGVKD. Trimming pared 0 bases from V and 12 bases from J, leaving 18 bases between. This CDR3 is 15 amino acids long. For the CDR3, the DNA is TGTGCCATCAGTGAGTCGTCCACCCCTAGGATAGGGCAGTTCTTC. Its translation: CAISESSTPRIGQFF.

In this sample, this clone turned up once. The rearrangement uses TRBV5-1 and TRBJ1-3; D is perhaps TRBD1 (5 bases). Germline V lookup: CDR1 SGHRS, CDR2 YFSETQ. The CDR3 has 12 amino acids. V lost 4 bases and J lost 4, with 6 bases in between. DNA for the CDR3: TGCGCCAGCAGCCGGACAGGAAACACCATATATTTT. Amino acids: CASSRTGNTIYF.

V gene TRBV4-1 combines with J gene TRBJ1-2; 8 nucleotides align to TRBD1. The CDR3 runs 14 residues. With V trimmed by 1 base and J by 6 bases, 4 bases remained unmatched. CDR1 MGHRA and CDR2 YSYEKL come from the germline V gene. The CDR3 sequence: CASSQGRGPDGYTF. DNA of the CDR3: TGCGCCAGCAGCCAAGGCAGGGGGCCCGATGGCTACACCTTC.

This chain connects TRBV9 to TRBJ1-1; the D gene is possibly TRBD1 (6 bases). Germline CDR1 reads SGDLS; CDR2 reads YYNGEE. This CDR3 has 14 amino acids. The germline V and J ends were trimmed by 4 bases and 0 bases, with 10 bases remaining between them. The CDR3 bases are TGTGCCAGCAGCTTGGACAGCCTGAACACTGAAGCTTTCTTT. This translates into CASSLDSLNTEAFF.

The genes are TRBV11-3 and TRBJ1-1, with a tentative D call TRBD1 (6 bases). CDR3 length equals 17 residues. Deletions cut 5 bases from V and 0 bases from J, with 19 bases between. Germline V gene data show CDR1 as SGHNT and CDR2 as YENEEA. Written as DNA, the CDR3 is TGTGCCAGCAGCCCAACTACTACACAGGGAATGAACACTGAAGCTTTCTTT. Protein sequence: CASSPTTTQGMNTEAFF.

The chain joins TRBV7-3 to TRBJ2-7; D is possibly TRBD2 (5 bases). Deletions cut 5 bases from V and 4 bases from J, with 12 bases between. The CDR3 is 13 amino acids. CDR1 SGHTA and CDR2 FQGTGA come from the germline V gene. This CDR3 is CASSRSAGYEQYF. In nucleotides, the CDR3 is TGTGCCAGCAGCCGATCCGCGGGTTACGAGCAGTACTTC.

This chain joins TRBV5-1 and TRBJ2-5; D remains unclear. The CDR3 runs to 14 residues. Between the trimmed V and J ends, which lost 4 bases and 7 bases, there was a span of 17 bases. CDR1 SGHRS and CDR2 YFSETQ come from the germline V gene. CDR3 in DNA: TGCGCCAGCAGCCTGAGCGCCCGCCAACGGACCCAGTACTTC. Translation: CASSLSARQRTQYF.

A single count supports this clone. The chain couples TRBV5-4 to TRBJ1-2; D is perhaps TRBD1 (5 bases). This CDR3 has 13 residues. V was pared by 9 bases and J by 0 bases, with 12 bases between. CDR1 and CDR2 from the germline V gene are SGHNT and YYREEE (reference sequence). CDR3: CATTGGSNYGYTF. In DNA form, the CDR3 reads TGTGCCACCACTGGGGGGTCTAACTATGGCTACACCTTC.